Each of the 10 T cell receptor beta chains below was sequenced from the same sample in a study of human T cells and chemical hapten exposure (dated by TCRdb to about 2021). The time point label here, explained by the study, means: patch test 3, about 24 weeks after DPC sensitization. What the treatment or condition label conveys for this sample: therapeutic diphenylcyclopropenone sensitization with weekly scalp DPC. The library was prepared using RACE. TCRdb shows the sequencer as NextSeq 500. The public reads were run again by TCRdb, first through fastp at Q25 and then through MiXCR, and only productive beta chains were kept. All rows with the same CDR3 protein become a single entry with the most common DNA and genes. The sample table records some 110,000 distinct CDR3 sequences; 11% of these occur just once. About 2.4% of the sample is held by the ten biggest clonotypes. The sequencing used whole blood, collected in connection with sensitization to the hapten diphenylcyclopropenone (DPC). The source is a woman between 50 and 59 years old with alopecia areata. Some clones in this sample may be carry-over from other donors' samples.

The J gene is TRBJ2-6, the V gene TRBV13; the match to TRBD1 covers 9 bases. The CDR3 spans 16 residues. V trimming: 5 bases; J trimming: 9 bases; junction bases outside the gene matches: 11. Germline V CDR1 and CDR2: PRHDT, FYEKMQ (reference sequence). The CDR3 is CASSGFRQGGGNVLTF. The CDR3 region has the DNA TGTGCCAGCAGCGGTTTCCGACAGGGGGGTGGCAACGTCCTGACTTTC.

This clonotype appeared many times. The V call is TRBV10-1, the J call TRBJ2-1; D gene ambiguous. The CDR3 length is 11 residues. The ends were cut back, 1 base at V and 5 bases at J, with 0 bases in the middle. Looked up from germline, CDR1 is WNHNN and CDR2 is SYGVQD (reference sequence). The CDR3 sequence: CASSEYNEQFF. CDR3 bases: TGCGCCAGCAGTGAGTACAATGAGCAGTTCTTC.

The table lists this clonotype with many counts. This chain uses TRBV12-3 or TRBV12-4 with TRBJ2-3; D remains ambiguous. V was pared by 1 base and J by 5 bases, with 10 bases between. The CDR3 is 14 residues long. The CDR3 is CASSLGVPRDTQYF. The CDR3 region has the DNA TGTGCCAGCAGTTTAGGGGTCCCCCGAGATACGCAGTATTTT.

This rearrangement joins TRBV20-1 to TRBJ1-1; 7 bases match TRBD1. The germline V gene has CDR1 DFQATT and CDR2 SNEGSKA (reference sequence). With V trimmed by 5 bases and J by 11 bases, 8 bases remained unmatched. This CDR3 has 11 residues. The CDR3 region is CSAPRQGLAFF. Here the CDR3 DNA reads TGCAGTGCTCCTAGACAGGGATTGGCTTTCTTT.

The CDR3 bases are TGCAGTGCAGACGGGACAGGGGCTAATGGGGTTTCCGGAGGCTACACCTTC. Translating gives CSADGTGANGVSGGYTF. This chain connects TRBV20-1 to TRBJ1-2, with 10 positions matching TRBD1. Germline CDR1 DFQATT, CDR2 SNEGSKA (reference sequence). The J segment lost 8 bases and the V segment lost 6 bases, leaving 21 bases of the junction unmatched. CDR3 length equals 17 residues.

This sequence joins TRBV7-9 and TRBJ1-1, with no clear D. The CDR3 totals 16 residues. Trimming took off 4 bases at V and 5 bases at J, with 20 bases between the two ends. CDR1 is SEHNR, CDR2 FQNEAQ, per germline (reference sequence). For the CDR3, the DNA is TGTGCCAGCAGCTCCTCGACGGGTTCCGGGAGGACTGAAGCTTTCTTT. Protein: CASSSSTGSGRTEAFF.

This clonotype was picked up a small number of times. This chain joins TRBV6-5 and TRBJ2-3; a possible D gene is TRBD2 (6 bases). The CDR3 sequence is 12 residues long. V lost 8 bases, J lost 0 bases, and 6 bases lay in between. CDR1 MNHEY and CDR2 SVGAGI come from the germline V gene. The DNA for the CDR3 is TGTGCCAGCGGGAGGAGCACAGATACGCAGTATTTT. Protein sequence: CASGRSTDTQYF.

This clonotype was counted only a few times. This sequence joins TRBV12-3 or TRBV12-4 and TRBJ2-1; 7 bases line up with TRBD2. The CDR3 has 16 residues. Trimming took 1 base from V and 8 from J; bases not matched to a gene: 11. The DNA of the CDR3 is TGTGCCAGCAGTTTAGTCGGCGGGAGTACCGCTGATGAGCAGTTCTTC. Translation gives CASSLVGGSTADEQFF.

This clonotype was detected a few times. The genes are TRBV18 and TRBJ1-4, with no clear D. The germline CDR1 and CDR2 sequences are KGHSH and LQKENI. The V end was cut by 0 bases, the J end by 0 bases, with 5 bases between. This CDR3 contains 15 residues. The CDR3 here is CASSPPEATNEKLFF. CDR3 in DNA: TGTGCCAGCTCACCACCCGAGGCAACTAATGAAAAACTGTTTTTT.

This clonotype was counted only a few times. The V call is TRBV20-1, the J call TRBJ1-5; D uncertain. The CDR3 extends over 14 amino acids. The germline V and J ends were trimmed by 4 bases and 4 bases, with 14 bases remaining between them. Germline CDR1 DFQATT, CDR2 SNEGSKA (reference sequence). CDR3 sequence: CSATGEVGNQPQHF. In DNA, the CDR3 is TGCAGTGCTACCGGGGAAGTCGGGAATCAGCCCCAGCATTTT.